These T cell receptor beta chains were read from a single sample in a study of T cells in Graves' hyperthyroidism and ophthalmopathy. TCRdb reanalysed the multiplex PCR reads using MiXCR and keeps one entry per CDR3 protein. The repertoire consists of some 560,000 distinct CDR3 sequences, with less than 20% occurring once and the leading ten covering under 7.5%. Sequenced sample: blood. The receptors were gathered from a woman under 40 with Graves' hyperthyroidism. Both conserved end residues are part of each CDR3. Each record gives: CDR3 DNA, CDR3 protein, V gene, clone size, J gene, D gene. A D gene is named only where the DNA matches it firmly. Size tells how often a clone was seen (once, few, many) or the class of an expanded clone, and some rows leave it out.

TGTGCCAGCAGCTGGGAAGGAATGGGGGCCAACGTCCTGACTTTC,CASSWEGMGANVLTF,TRBV7-9,.,TRBJ2-6,.
TGCAGTGCTGCCGGGACAGGGAACACCGGGGAGCTGTTTTTT,CSAAGTGNTGELFF,TRBV20-1,.,TRBJ2-2,TRBD1
TGCAGCGTTCAGGCCCCTGATTCCTATGGCTACACCTTC,CSVQAPDSYGYTF,TRBV29-1,.,TRBJ1-2,.
TGTGCCAGCAGTTTAGCACTAGCGGAATTGGGGAATGAGCAGTTCTTC,CASSLALAELGNEQFF,TRBV12-3/TRBV12-4,many,TRBJ2-1,TRBD2
TGTGCCAGCAGTTCCTGGGTAACCGCTGAAGCTTTCTTT,CASSSWVTAEAFF,TRBV12-3/TRBV12-4,many,TRBJ1-1,.
TGCAGTGCCAAGCGGGAGAATCTGGATACGCAGTATTTT,CSAKRENLDTQYF,TRBV20-1,many,TRBJ2-3,TRBD2
TGTGCCAGCAGTACAAACAGGGATTACGAGCAGTACTTC,CASSTNRDYEQYF,TRBV12-3/TRBV12-4,few,TRBJ2-7,.
TGTGCTGTTAAATACCGGGACAGGGATGAGCAGTTCTTC,CAVKYRDRDEQFF,TRBV7-3,.,TRBJ2-1,TRBD1
TGTGCCAGCAGCCAGGGGCGACTAGCTTACACAGATACGCAGTATTTT,CASSQGRLAYTDTQYF,TRBV3-1,many,TRBJ2-3,TRBD2
TGTGCCAGCAGCTTAGGCCTCCTCCCGGGACTAGCCGCAGATACGCAGTATTTT,CASSLGLLPGLAADTQYF,TRBV7-2,many,TRBJ2-3,TRBD2
TGTGCCAGCAGTTTTGGGGACCTGAACACTGAAGCTTTCTTT,CASSFGDLNTEAFF,TRBV28,.,TRBJ1-1,.
TGTGCCAGCAGCCAAGATAGCCGGATCGAGCAGTACTTC,CASSQDSRIEQYF,TRBV7-9,many,TRBJ2-7,.
TGCGCCAGCAGCTTGCCAGGGGTGGGGACTGAAGCTTTCTTT,CASSLPGVGTEAFF,TRBV5-1,many,TRBJ1-1,.
TGTGCCAGCAGCTTCAGTTTCGGCGGGAGGGTCGGAGATACGCAGTATTTT,CASSFSFGGRVGDTQYF,TRBV5-6,many,TRBJ2-3,TRBD2
TGTGCCAGCAGCCCCTCCGACAGGACTAGGTCACCCCTCCACTTT,CASSPSDRTRSPLHF,TRBV12-3/TRBV12-4,many,TRBJ1-6,.
TGTGCCAGCAGTTTATCGCAGTTCGCCTACGAGCAGTACTTC,CASSLSQFAYEQYF,TRBV28,.,TRBJ2-7,.
TGTGCCAGTAGTTTCCAGGACAGGGCGAGCAATCAGCCCCAGCATTTT,CASSFQDRASNQPQHF,TRBV19,.,TRBJ1-5,TRBD1
TGTGCCAGCAGTTCGACAGACAGGGAAGGCTACACCTTC,CASSSTDREGYTF,TRBV12-3/TRBV12-4,few,TRBJ1-2,TRBD1
TGTGCCACCCGGCCGGGACAGCCCACCGGGGAGCTGTTTTTT,CATRPGQPTGELFF,TRBV10-3,once,TRBJ2-2,TRBD1
TGTGCCAGCAGCTTGGCGGCCCAGGGGGTTGGCAATGAGCAGTTCTTC,CASSLAAQGVGNEQFF,TRBV5-1,.,TRBJ2-1,TRBD1
TGCGCCAGCAGCTCGTGGACAGGGCAGGGCGAGCAGTACTTC,CASSSWTGQGEQYF,TRBV5-1,.,TRBJ2-7,TRBD1
TGTGCCAGCAGCGATGACAGGGCGTACAATGAGCAGTTCTTC,CASSDDRAYNEQFF,TRBV7-9,few,TRBJ2-1,TRBD1